This TCR beta chain comes out of a study of T cell repertoires in cytomegalovirus infection. Looking at the study overall: In public TCR beta signatures, there were indications of both CMV infection and matching HLA type.

The CDR3 covers 18 residues. The V gene end was trimmed by 0 bases and the J gene end by 0 bases; junction bases not matched to a gene: 8. CDR1 is MNHEY, CDR2 SVGEGT, per germline. The sample holds a few counts of this clonotype. TCRdb re-called the reads through MiXCR, storing one row per CDR3 protein. The table lists about 180,000 distinct CDR3 sequences, 17% of them singletons. Source material: CD8+ T cells from PBMCs. This clonotype was obtained from a human donor in good health (CMV status not recorded). Some clones in this sample may be carry-over from other donors' samples. This chain links TRBV6-2 or TRBV6-3 with TRBJ1-5; 7 nucleotides match TRBD1. The CDR3 DNA follows: TGTGCCAGCAGTTACTCTCCGGGACAGAGCCTTAGCAATCAGCCCCAGCATTTT. It translates to CASSYSPGQSLSNQPQHF.